The subject of this entry is one T cell receptor beta chain. This specimen comes from a study of blood T cell repertoires in COVID-19. The overall study: Spain, Italy and the United States supplied samples that represented acute and convalescent COVID-19. The cDNA or gDNA used as material had been derived from T cells, B-cell-depleted T cells, or PBMCs.

V lost 5 bases and J lost 0; bases outside the gene matches: 16. CDR1 and CDR2 from the germline V gene are SGHAT and FQNNGV. The CDR3 runs to 19 residues. Clones were sequenced by immunoSEQ multiplex PCR, and TCRdb holds only the in-frame ones, with some missing. The sample includes some 200,000 clones, more than 75% seen only once; the top ten take roughly 7.2%. The cohort comprised adults aged about 18 to 100 years residing in about two dozen US areas. Participant-given clinical history determined each cohort assignment. The TCR was taken from a man aged 30-40 years in a cohort exposed to, infected with or recovered from COVID-19 (not recorded which). This rearrangement joins TRBV11-2 to TRBJ2-7; TRBD2 aligns across 10 bases. The sample was PBMCs or T cells enriched from blood (not recorded which). Here the CDR3 DNA reads TGTGCCAGCAGCAAATCGGGAGAACTAGCGGGACGGAGCTCCTACGAGCAGTACTTC. It codes for CASSKSGELAGRSSYEQYF.